Following are 4 T cell receptor beta chains from one sample sequenced in a study of identical twins. TCRdb processed the 5' RACE reads anew with MiXCR; each CDR3 protein has one entry. The sample includes about 530,000 distinct CDR3 sequences, 13% to 15% of them seen just once. These data were likewise used in another study, on yellow fever vaccine responses in identical twins.

The material sequenced was CD4+ T cells sorted from blood. Receptors were obtained from a woman aged 18-29 years in good health.

This clonotype was recorded a few times. The J gene is TRBJ2-1, the V gene TRBV14, with TRBD2 identical over 11 bases. The V gene's germline CDR1 is SGHDN and CDR2 FVKESK. This CDR3 comprises 17 residues. Trimming removed 3 bases from V and 2 bases from J; junction bases left unmatched: 6. Written as DNA, the CDR3 is TGTGCCAGCAGCCATGCCCCGGGACTAGCGGCCTACAATGAGCAGTTCTTC. Translated: CASSHAPGLAAYNEQFF. The full variable domain, rest sourced from reference TRBV14 and TRBJ2-1, is EAGVTQFPSHSVIEKGQTVTLRCDPISGHDNLYWYRRVMGKEIKFLLHFVKESKQDESGMPNNRFLAERTGGTYSTLKVQPAELEDSGVYFCASSHAPGLAAYNEQFFGPGTRLTVL.

The rearrangement links TRBV6-5 to TRBJ1-6; TRBD1 is a possible D gene (6 bases). The CDR3 is 17 residues long. Trimming cost V 0 bases and J 8 bases, with 17 bases left between them. Germline V gene lookup returns CDR1 MNHEY and CDR2 SVGAGI. Here the CDR3 DNA reads TGTGCCAGCAGTTACTCCTCCCGGGGGCCGAGGGATTCACCCCTCCACTTT. Translating it yields CASSYSSRGPRDSPLHF.

V and J are TRBV5-1 and TRBJ2-1; the D call may be TRBD1 or TRBD2 (5 bases each). CDR1 and CDR2 (germline): SGHRS, YFSETQ. The germline V and J ends were trimmed by 0 bases and 6 bases, with 10 bases remaining between them. The CDR3 is made up of 14 amino acids. CDR3 DNA sequence: TGCGCCAGCAGCTTGGGGGACCCTCCCAATGAGCAGTTCTTC. The encoded protein is CASSLGDPPNEQFF.

This clonotype came up many times. The chain is built from TRBV24-1 and TRBJ2-3; TRBD2 matches at 9 bases. The V segment lost 3 bases and the J segment 2 bases; nucleotides outside the gene matches: 14. Germline V gene lookup returns CDR1 KGHDR and CDR2 SFDVKD. The CDR3 runs 19 residues. The CDR3 spells CATSDPPGVAGEYTDTQYF. The CDR3 DNA follows: TGTGCCACCAGTGATCCCCCGGGGGTAGCGGGGGAATACACAGATACGCAGTATTTT.